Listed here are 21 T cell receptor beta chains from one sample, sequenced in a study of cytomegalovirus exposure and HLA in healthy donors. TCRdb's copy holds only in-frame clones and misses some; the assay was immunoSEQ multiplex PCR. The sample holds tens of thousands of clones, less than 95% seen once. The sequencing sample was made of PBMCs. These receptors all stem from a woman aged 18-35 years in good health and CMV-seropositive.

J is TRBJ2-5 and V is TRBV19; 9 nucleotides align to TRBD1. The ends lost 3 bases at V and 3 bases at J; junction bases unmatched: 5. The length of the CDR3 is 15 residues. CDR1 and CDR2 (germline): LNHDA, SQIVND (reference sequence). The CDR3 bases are TGTGCCAGTAGTATCCCTGGGACAGGGAAAGAGACCCAGTACTTC. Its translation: CASSIPGTGKETQYF.

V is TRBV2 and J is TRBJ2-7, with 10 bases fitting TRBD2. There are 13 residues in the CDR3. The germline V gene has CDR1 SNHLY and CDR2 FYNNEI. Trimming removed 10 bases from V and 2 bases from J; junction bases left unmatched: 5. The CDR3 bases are TGTGCCACACGGACTAGCGGAACCTACGAGCAGTACTTC. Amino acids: CATRTSGTYEQYF.

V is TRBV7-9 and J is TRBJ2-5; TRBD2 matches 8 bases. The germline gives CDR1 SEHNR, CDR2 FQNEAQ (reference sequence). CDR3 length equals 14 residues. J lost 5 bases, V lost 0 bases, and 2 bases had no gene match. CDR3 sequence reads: CASSLAGLGETQYF. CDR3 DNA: TGTGCCAGCAGCTTAGCGGGACTAGGGGAGACCCAGTACTTC.

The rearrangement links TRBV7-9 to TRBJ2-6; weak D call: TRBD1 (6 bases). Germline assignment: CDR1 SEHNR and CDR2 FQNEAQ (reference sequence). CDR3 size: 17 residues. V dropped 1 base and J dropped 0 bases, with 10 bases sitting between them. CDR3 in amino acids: CASSLGQVSSGANVLTF. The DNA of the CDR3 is TGTGCCAGCAGCTTAGGACAGGTTAGCTCTGGGGCCAACGTCCTGACTTTC.

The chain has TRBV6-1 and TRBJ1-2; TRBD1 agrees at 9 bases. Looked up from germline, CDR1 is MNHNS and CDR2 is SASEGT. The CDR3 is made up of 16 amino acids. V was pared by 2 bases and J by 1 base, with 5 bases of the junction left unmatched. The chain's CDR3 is CASSELGQGGNYGYTF. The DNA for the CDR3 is TGTGCCAGCAGTGAACTGGGACAGGGTGGTAACTATGGCTACACCTTC.

This chain's CDR3 is CASGEGGNQPQHF. CDR3 nucleotides: TGTGCCAGTGGGGAGGGGGGCAATCAGCCCCAGCATTTT. The gene calls are TRBV7-2 and TRBJ1-5, with D possibly matching TRBD1 (6 bases). The CDR3 is 13 residues long. Germline V gene sequence: CDR1 SGHTA, CDR2 FQGNSA. Trimming removed 9 bases at V and 2 bases at J, with 11 bases between.

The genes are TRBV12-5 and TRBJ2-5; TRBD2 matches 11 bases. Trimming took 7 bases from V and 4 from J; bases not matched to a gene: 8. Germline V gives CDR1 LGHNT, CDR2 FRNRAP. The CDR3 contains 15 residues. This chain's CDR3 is CASVPSGRTSETQYF. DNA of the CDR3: TGTGCTAGTGTTCCTAGCGGGAGGACCTCAGAGACCCAGTACTTC.

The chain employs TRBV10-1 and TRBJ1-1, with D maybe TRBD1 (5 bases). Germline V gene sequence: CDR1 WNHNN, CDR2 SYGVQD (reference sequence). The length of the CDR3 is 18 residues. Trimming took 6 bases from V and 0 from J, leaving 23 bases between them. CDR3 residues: CASRAQGRVGTMNTEAFF. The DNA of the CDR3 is TGCGCCAGCAGGGCCCAGGGCAGGGTGGGTACCATGAACACTGAAGCTTTCTTT.

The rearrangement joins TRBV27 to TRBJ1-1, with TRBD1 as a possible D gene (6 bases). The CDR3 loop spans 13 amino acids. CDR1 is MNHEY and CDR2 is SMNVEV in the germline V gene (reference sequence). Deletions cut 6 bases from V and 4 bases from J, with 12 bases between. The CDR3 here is CASRTQGPTEAFF. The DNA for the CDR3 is TGTGCCAGCAGAACACAGGGCCCCACTGAAGCTTTCTTT.

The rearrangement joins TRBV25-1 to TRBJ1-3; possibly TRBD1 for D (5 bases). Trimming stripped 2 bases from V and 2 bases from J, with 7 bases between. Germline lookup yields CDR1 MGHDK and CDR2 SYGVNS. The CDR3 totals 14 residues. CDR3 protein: CASSEAGAGNTIYF. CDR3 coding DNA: TGTGCCAGCAGTGAAGCGGGGGCTGGAAACACCATATATTTT.

The CDR3 spells CASSENGATNEKLFF. DNA for the CDR3: TGCGCCAGCAGTGAGAACGGTGCAACTAATGAAAAACTGTTTTTT. The genes are TRBV10-1 and TRBJ1-4; D is ambiguous. The germline gives CDR1 WNHNN, CDR2 SYGVQD (reference sequence). Trimming stripped 2 bases from V and 0 bases from J, with 7 bases between. The CDR3 extends over 15 amino acids.

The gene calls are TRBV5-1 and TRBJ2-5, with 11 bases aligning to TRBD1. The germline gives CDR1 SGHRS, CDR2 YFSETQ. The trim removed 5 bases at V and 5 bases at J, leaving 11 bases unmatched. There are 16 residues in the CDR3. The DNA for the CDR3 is TGCGCCAGCAGTTGGGGACCGGGACAGGGGGGGGAGACCCAGTACTTC. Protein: CASSWGPGQGGETQYF.

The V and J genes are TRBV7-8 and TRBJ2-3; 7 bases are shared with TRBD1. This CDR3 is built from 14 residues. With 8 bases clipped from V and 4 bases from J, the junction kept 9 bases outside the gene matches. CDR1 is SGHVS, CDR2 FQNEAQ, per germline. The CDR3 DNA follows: TGTGCCAGCGATCGACAGGGTGGAGCAGATACGCAGTATTTT. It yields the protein CASDRQGGADTQYF.

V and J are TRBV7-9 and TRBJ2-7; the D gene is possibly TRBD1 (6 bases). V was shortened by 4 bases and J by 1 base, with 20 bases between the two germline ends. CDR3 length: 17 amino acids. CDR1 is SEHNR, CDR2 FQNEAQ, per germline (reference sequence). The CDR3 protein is CASSSRGRGGESYEQYF. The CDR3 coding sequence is TGTGCCAGCAGCTCCAGGGGACGGGGCGGAGAGTCCTACGAGCAGTACTTC.

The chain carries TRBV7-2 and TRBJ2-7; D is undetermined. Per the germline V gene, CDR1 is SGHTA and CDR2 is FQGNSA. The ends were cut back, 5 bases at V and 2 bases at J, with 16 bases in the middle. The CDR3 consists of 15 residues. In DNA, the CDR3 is TGTGCCAGCAGCGGCGACTCAACCGGTCCCTACGAGCAGTACTTC. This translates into CASSGDSTGPYEQYF.

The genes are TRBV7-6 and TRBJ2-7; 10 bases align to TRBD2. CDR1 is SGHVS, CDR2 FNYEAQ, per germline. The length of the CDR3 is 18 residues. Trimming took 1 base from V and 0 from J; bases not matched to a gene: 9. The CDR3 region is CASSLEGAGGSTSYEQYF. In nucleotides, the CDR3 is TGTGCCAGCAGCTTAGAAGGAGCGGGGGGGTCCACCTCCTACGAGCAGTACTTC. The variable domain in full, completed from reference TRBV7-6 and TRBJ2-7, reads GAGVSQSPRYKVTKRGQDVALRCDPISGHVSLYWYRQALGQGPEFLTYFNYEAQQDKSGLPNDRFSAERPEGSISTLTIQRTEQRDSAMYRCASSLEGAGGSTSYEQYFGPGTRLTVT.

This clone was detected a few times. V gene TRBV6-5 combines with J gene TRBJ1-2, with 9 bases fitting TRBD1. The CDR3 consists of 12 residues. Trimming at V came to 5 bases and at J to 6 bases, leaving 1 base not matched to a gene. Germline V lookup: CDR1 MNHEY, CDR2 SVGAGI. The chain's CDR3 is CASSRTGDGYTF. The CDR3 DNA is TGTGCCAGCAGTCGGACAGGGGATGGCTACACCTTC.

CDR3: CASSLGLGSTDTQYF. CDR3 DNA: TGTGCCAGCAGCTTAGGACTAGGCAGCACAGATACGCAGTATTTT. This rearrangement joins TRBV7-3 to TRBJ2-3; 7 positions match TRBD2. The germline CDR1 and CDR2 sequences are SGHTA and FQGTGA. This CDR3 contains 15 residues. The V segment lost 2 bases and the J segment 0 bases; nucleotides outside the gene matches: 2.

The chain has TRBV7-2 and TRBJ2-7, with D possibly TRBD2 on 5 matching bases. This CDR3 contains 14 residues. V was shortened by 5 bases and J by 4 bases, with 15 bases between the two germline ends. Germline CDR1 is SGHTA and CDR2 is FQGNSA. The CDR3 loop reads CASSPPERTYEQYF. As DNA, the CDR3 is TGTGCCAGCAGCCCTCCAGAGCGGACTTACGAGCAGTACTTC.

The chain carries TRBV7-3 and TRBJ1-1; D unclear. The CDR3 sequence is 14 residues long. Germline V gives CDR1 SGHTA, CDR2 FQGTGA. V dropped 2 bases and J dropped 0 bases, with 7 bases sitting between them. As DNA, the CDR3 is TGTGCCAGCAGCTTAGTGTCTCTGAACACTGAAGCTTTCTTT. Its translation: CASSLVSLNTEAFF. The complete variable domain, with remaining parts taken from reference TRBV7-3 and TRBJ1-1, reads GAGVSQTPSNKVTEKGKYVELRCDPISGHTALYWYRQSLGQGPEFLIYFQGTGAADDSGLPNDRFFAVRPEGSVSTLKIQRTERGDSAVYLCASSLVSLNTEAFFGQGTRLTVV.

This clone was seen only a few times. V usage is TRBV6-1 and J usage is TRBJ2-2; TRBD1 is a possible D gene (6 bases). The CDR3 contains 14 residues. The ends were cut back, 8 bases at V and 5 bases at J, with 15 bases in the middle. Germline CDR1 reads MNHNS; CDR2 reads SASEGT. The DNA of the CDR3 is TGTGCCAGCCTACAGGGTAGAGAAACCGGGGAGCTGTTTTTT. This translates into CASLQGRETGELFF.